Presented here are 22 T cell receptor beta chains from one specimen sequenced in a study of shared clonotypes between healthy human individuals. Produced via immunoSEQ multiplex PCR; TCRdb's table is partial and in-frame only. The table has about 450,000 clones, around 80% seen once; the top ten hold approximately 12%. The sequenced sample consisted of PBMCs. Every receptor here comes from a middle-aged woman in good health. Some clones in this sample may be carry-over from other donors' samples.

The V gene is TRBV28, the J gene TRBJ1-1; D is perhaps TRBD1 (5 bases). V lost 8 bases and J 1 base, leaving 14 bases between the germline ends. Germline lookup yields CDR1 MDHEN and CDR2 SYDVKM. This CDR3 comprises 14 residues. The CDR3 is CASAPPTGNTEAFF. In nucleotides, the CDR3 is TGTGCCAGCGCCCCCCCCACAGGGAACACTGAAGCTTTCTTT.

This clone was seen just once. V and J are TRBV11-3 and TRBJ2-6; D is unresolved. This CDR3 has 16 residues. V lost 5 bases to trimming and J lost 2 bases, with 13 bases between them. Germline CDR1 SGHNT, CDR2 YENEEA. The CDR3 region is CASSKGNIPGANVLTF. The CDR3 nucleotides are TGTGCCAGCAGCAAAGGCAATATTCCTGGGGCCAACGTCCTGACTTTC.

The chain uses TRBV9 and TRBJ1-1; no firm D call. Per germline, CDR1 SGDLS and CDR2 YYNGEE. CDR3 length: 14 amino acids. The V end was cut by 3 bases, the J end by 4 bases, with 13 bases between. The CDR3 nucleotides read TGTGCCAGCAGCGCCGGGCGTTTCGGCACTGAAGCTTTCTTT. As protein: CASSAGRFGTEAFF.

V and J are TRBV28 and TRBJ2-7; no definite D call. Trimming took off 3 bases at V and 6 bases at J, with 9 bases between the two ends. The CDR3 has 12 residues. The germline V gene encodes CDR1 MDHEN and CDR2 SYDVKM. The chain's CDR3 is CASSFLAREQYF. The CDR3, as DNA: TGTGCCAGCAGTTTTCTCGCCCGCGAGCAGTACTTC.

Comments on this clone: Sequence at one end of the junction differs from germline and may be a read error. The chain recombines TRBV11-2 with TRBJ2-2, with 8 bases aligning to TRBD1. The CDR3 runs 16 residues. CDR1 and CDR2 from the germline V gene are SGHAT and FQNNGV. The CDR3 sequence is CACSTGQGTNTGELFF. CDR3 sequence (DNA): TGTGCCTGCAGCACAGGACAGGGAACGAACACCGGGGAGCTGTTTTTT.

This sequence joins TRBV28 and TRBJ2-7; 9 bases are a match to TRBD2. CDR1 MDHEN and CDR2 SYDVKM come from the germline V gene. The trim removed 5 bases at V and 4 bases at J, leaving 15 bases unmatched. The CDR3 has 17 amino acids. The CDR3 bases are TGTGCCAGCAGTCCCCGATCCGCTAGCGGGGTAACTTACGAGCAGTACTTC. Its protein is CASSPRSASGVTYEQYF.

The chain couples TRBV6-5 to TRBJ2-7; 8 nucleotides align to TRBD2. The CDR3 is 15 residues long. CDR1 is MNHEY and CDR2 is SVGAGI in the germline V gene. The V gene end was trimmed by 8 bases and the J gene end by 0 bases; junction bases not matched to a gene: 9. The CDR3: CASLTASGGSYEQYF. The CDR3 DNA follows: TGTGCCAGCCTAACCGCGAGCGGGGGCTCCTACGAGCAGTACTTC.

This clone was observed at least ten times. This CDR3 is also generated by other DNA sequences in the sample. The chain is built from TRBV6-4 and TRBJ2-7; no clear D. This CDR3 comprises 16 residues. Per germline, CDR1 MRHNA and CDR2 SNTAGT. Trimming removed 3 bases from V and 2 bases from J, with 17 bases in between. The CDR3 region has the DNA TGTGCCAGCAGTGAGGTAGAGGTAATGTGCCCCTACGAGCAGTACTTC. It specifies CASSEVEVMCPYEQYF.

The chain links TRBV5-5 to TRBJ1-5; maybe TRBD1 (6 bases). Germline assignment: CDR1 SGHKS and CDR2 YYEKEE (reference sequence). This CDR3 has 16 amino acids. The germline V and J ends were trimmed by 1 base and 3 bases, with 14 bases remaining between them. As DNA, the CDR3 is TGTGCCAGCAGCTTGTTGCCGGCAGGGGACAATCAGCCCCAGCATTTT. This gives the protein CASSLLPAGDNQPQHF.

This sequence joins TRBV6-5 and TRBJ2-7, with D uncertain. Germline CDR1 and CDR2: MNHEY and SVGAGI. Trimming cost V 6 bases and J 3 bases, with 12 bases left between them. The CDR3 is 13 residues long. DNA for the CDR3: TGTGCCAGCAGACTGGACGGGCACTACGAGCAGTACTTC. It encodes CASRLDGHYEQYF.

The J gene is TRBJ2-3, the V gene TRBV7-3; 10 nucleotides agree with TRBD1. CDR1 and CDR2 (germline): SGHTA, FQGTGA. The CDR3 has 15 residues. Losses at the gene ends were 3 bases for V and 1 base for J; bases not matched to a gene: 1. The CDR3 sequence is CASSFDRGRTDTQYF. In DNA, the CDR3 is TGTGCCAGCAGCTTCGACAGGGGGCGCACAGATACGCAGTATTTT.

As regards this clone: Other DNA sequences within the sample encode an identical CDR3. The rearrangement links TRBV5-1 to TRBJ1-2, with TRBD1 matching 9 bases. The CDR3 has 14 amino acids. The junction had 5 bases not matched to a gene; V was cut back by 4 bases and J by 4 bases. Germline CDR1 is SGHRS and CDR2 is YFSETQ. The CDR3 coding sequence is TGCGCCAGCAGCCAGGGACAGGGTGGCTATGGCTACACCTTC. It is translated as CASSQGQGGYGYTF.

The J gene is TRBJ2-1, the V gene TRBV28, with D perhaps TRBD2 (5 bases). The CDR3 loop spans 12 amino acids. Germline V gene data show CDR1 as MDHEN and CDR2 as SYDVKM. Deletions cut 6 bases from V and 5 bases from J, with 8 bases between. The CDR3 spells CASRRADNEQFF. The DNA of the CDR3 is TGTGCCAGCAGGCGAGCGGACAATGAGCAGTTCTTC.

The chain has TRBV18 and TRBJ2-7; TRBD1 matches at 7 bases. Germline-derived CDR1 and CDR2 are KGHSH and LQKENI. This CDR3 has 16 amino acids. J lost 2 bases, V lost 3 bases, and 10 bases had no gene match. The CDR3 DNA follows: TGTGCCAGCTCACCTCTTCCCGGGACAGCGACCTACGAGCAGTACTTC. It specifies CASSPLPGTATYEQYF.

The CDR3 is CASSFLGQPTDTQYF. In DNA form, the CDR3 reads TGTGCCAGCAGTTTCCTGGGACAGCCCACAGATACGCAGTATTTT. The chain couples TRBV27 to TRBJ2-3, with 7 bases fitting TRBD1. Germline V lookup: CDR1 MNHEY, CDR2 SMNVEV (reference sequence). The CDR3 is made up of 15 amino acids. J gave up 2 bases and V 3 bases, and 5 bases lay outside the gene matches.

The chain uses TRBV5-1 and TRBJ2-7; 7 bases are shared with TRBD1. Germline V gives CDR1 SGHRS, CDR2 YFSETQ. J lost 0 bases, V lost 4 bases, and 4 bases had no gene match. The CDR3 has 14 amino acids. As DNA, the CDR3 is TGCGCCAGCAGCCGACAGGGTATCTCCTACGAGCAGTACTTC. It specifies CASSRQGISYEQYF.

The V call is TRBV27, the J call TRBJ1-2, with TRBD1 matching over 10 bases. V gave up 6 bases and J gave up 4 bases; unmatched junction bases: 5. The CDR3 loop spans 14 amino acids. Germline V gene sequence: CDR1 MNHEY, CDR2 SMNVEV (reference sequence). The DNA of the CDR3 is TGTGCCAGCAGACCGACAGGGGGCAGCTATGGCTACACCTTC. The encoded protein is CASRPTGGSYGYTF.

This chain uses TRBV7-8 with TRBJ2-7; the D gene is possibly TRBD2 (5 bases). CDR3 length: 12 amino acids. Trimming removed 4 bases from V and 4 bases from J, with 8 bases in between. Germline V gives CDR1 SGHVS, CDR2 FQNEAQ. CDR3 protein: CASSSWEYEQYF. Here the CDR3 DNA reads TGTGCCAGCAGCTCGTGGGAGTACGAGCAGTACTTC. Combining the CDR3 with reference TRBV7-8 and TRBJ2-7 gives the whole variable domain GAGVSQSPRYKVAKRGQDVALRCDPISGHVSLFWYQQALGQGPEFLTYFQNEAQLDKSGLPSDRFFAERPEGSVSTLKIQRTQQEDSAVYLCASSSWEYEQYFGPGTRLTVT.

The genes are TRBV5-1 and TRBJ2-2, with D unclear. The germline V gene has CDR1 SGHRS and CDR2 YFSETQ. With 4 bases removed from V and 6 bases from J, the gap between germline ends came to 19 bases. The CDR3 has 16 residues. In nucleotides, the CDR3 is TGCGCCAGCAGCCCCGGTAGGCTATTAGGCGCCGGGGAGCTGTTTTTT. This gives the protein CASSPGRLLGAGELFF. Full variable domain (missing parts from reference TRBV5-1 and TRBJ2-2): KAGVTQTPRYLIKTRGQQVTLSCSPISGHRSVSWYQQTPGQGLQFLFEYFSETQRNKGNFPGRFSGRQFSNSRSEMNVSTLELGDSALYLCASSPGRLLGAGELFFGEGSRLTVL.

This rearrangement joins TRBV16 to TRBJ1-5; weak D call: TRBD1 (6 bases). Germline lookup yields CDR1 KGHSY and CDR2 FQNENV. The CDR3 extends over 20 amino acids. V gave up 2 bases and J gave up 7 bases, with 30 bases separating them. CDR3 sequence reads: CASSQGGVSGTRGSKQPQHF. In nucleotides, the CDR3 is TGTGCCAGCAGCCAAGGGGGCGTCTCGGGAACAAGGGGTTCAAAACAGCCCCAGCATTTT.

About this clone itself: Different DNA sequences within this sample yield the same CDR3. V and J are TRBV11-2 and TRBJ2-1, with a weak D call TRBD1 (5 bases). V lost 0 bases and J lost 7, with 7 bases in between. The V gene's germline CDR1 is SGHAT and CDR2 FQNNGV. The CDR3 spans 13 residues. DNA for the CDR3: TGTGCCAGCAGCTTAGAAAGGGGAAATGAGCAGTTCTTC. The encoded protein is CASSLERGNEQFF.

There are many counts of this clone. The gene calls are TRBV27 and TRBJ1-2; perhaps TRBD1 as D (6 bases). Trimming stripped 10 bases from V and 2 bases from J, with 26 bases between. CDR3 size: 17 residues. The germline V gene has CDR1 MNHEY and CDR2 SMNVEV (reference sequence). The CDR3 is CATSQGRGDRLNYGYTF. CDR3 DNA: TGTGCCACTTCGCAGGGGAGAGGGGATCGCCTAAACTATGGCTACACCTTC.